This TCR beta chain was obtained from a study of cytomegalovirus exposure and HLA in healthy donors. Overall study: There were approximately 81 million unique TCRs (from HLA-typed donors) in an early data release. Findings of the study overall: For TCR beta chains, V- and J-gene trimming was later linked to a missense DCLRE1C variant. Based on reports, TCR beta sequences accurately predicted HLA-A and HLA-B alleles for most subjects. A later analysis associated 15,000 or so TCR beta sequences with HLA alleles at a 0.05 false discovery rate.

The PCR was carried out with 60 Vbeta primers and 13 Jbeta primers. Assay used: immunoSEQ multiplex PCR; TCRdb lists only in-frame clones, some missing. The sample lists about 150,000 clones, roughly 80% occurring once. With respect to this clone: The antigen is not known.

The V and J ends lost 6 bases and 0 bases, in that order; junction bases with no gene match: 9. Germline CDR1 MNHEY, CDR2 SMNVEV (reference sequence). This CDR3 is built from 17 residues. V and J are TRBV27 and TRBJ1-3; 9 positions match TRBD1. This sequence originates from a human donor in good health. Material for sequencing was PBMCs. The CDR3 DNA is TGTGCCAGCAGATCTATGGGACAGGGCTCCTCTGGAAACACCATATATTTT. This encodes CASRSMGQGSSGNTIYF.